The 29 T cell receptor beta chains below were found in one sample sequenced in a study of blood T cell repertoires in COVID-19 (dated by TCRdb to 2018 to 2021). The method was the immunoSEQ multiplex PCR assay. The immuneACCESS repertoire file appears here via TCRdb, limited to in-frame rearrangements. These files lack a portion of the clones; in checked studies, under half of the deficit traces to unresolved V genes, and the cause of the others is not known. The sample yields fewer than 400,000 clones; approximately 92% were counted once. Around a sixth of the sample belongs to the ten largest clones. The sequencing input was PBMCs or T cells enriched from blood (not recorded which). The receptor set was obtained from a woman in her 30s who had recovered from COVID-19.

The rearrangement uses TRBV3-1 (or the pseudogene TRBV3-2) and TRBJ2-1; possible D gene TRBD2, 5 bases. Trimming took 1 base from V and 10 from J, leaving 14 bases between them. The V gene's germline CDR1 is LGHDT and CDR2 YNNKEL (reference sequence). This CDR3 has 14 amino acids. The CDR3 loop reads CASSQGTGFREQFF. The CDR3 bases are TGTGCCAGCAGCCAAGGGACGGGGTTTCGCGAGCAGTTCTTC.

This chain joins TRBV28 and TRBJ2-7, with 7 positions matching TRBD1. J lost 6 bases, V lost 4 bases, and 9 bases had no gene match. The CDR3 runs to 14 residues. Germline CDR1 reads MDHEN; CDR2 reads SYDVKM. Here the CDR3 reads CASSSGTAITEQYF. CDR3 nucleotide sequence: TGTGCCAGCAGTTCCGGGACAGCCATAACCGAGCAGTACTTC.

The DNA for the CDR3 is TGTGCCAGCAGCTTAGACAGGGAAGGCACCATATATTTT. It specifies CASSLDREGTIYF. This rearrangement joins TRBV7-2 to TRBJ1-3, with a weak D call TRBD1 (6 bases). V lost 1 base, J lost 9 bases, and 10 bases lay in between. The V gene's germline CDR1 is SGHTA and CDR2 FQGNSA. This CDR3 has 13 residues.

V gene TRBV6-1 combines with J gene TRBJ1-6, with D perhaps matching TRBD1 (6 bases). CDR3 length: 14 amino acids. Trimming shortened V by 3 bases and J by 7 bases, and 10 bases separated the two germline ends. Germline V gives CDR1 MNHNS, CDR2 SASEGT. The CDR3 here is CASSDGQGNSPLHF. In DNA form, the CDR3 reads TGTGCCAGCAGTGACGGCCAGGGGAATTCACCCCTCCACTTT.

The chain joins TRBV4-3 to TRBJ2-7; 9 bases are shared with TRBD2. V lost 1 base to trimming and J lost 5 bases; unmatched junction nucleotides: 9. CDR1 is LGHNA and CDR2 is YSLEER in the germline V gene. The CDR3 totals 16 residues. CDR3 region: CASSQAVAGAVDEQYF. CDR3 DNA sequence: TGCGCCAGCAGCCAAGCGGTAGCGGGGGCAGTGGACGAGCAGTACTTC.

This CDR3 is CASSRDSLYGYTF. The CDR3 nucleotides read TGTGCCAGCAGTCGGGACAGCCTCTATGGCTACACCTTC. The rearrangement joins TRBV6-5 to TRBJ1-2; 7 positions agree with TRBD1. The CDR3 is 13 residues long. Germline values: CDR1 MNHEY, CDR2 SVGAGI. J was trimmed by 4 bases and V by 5 bases; bases with no gene match: 4.

The chain recombines TRBV2 with TRBJ2-3; 10 bases agree with TRBD1. The V gene end was trimmed by 6 bases and the J gene end by 5 bases; junction bases not matched to a gene: 8. CDR1 SNHLY and CDR2 FYNNEI come from the germline V gene. The CDR3 runs 15 residues. The CDR3 sequence: CASSRQGAREDTQYF. As DNA, the CDR3 is TGTGCCAGCAGCAGACAGGGGGCGCGTGAAGATACGCAGTATTTT.

The gene calls are TRBV7-2 and TRBJ2-1; 7 nucleotides match TRBD1. V lost 2 bases, J lost 4 bases, and 8 bases stayed unmatched. Germline loops: CDR1 SGHTA, CDR2 FQGNSA. The CDR3 sequence is 16 residues long. The chain's CDR3 is CASSLRLGTEYNEQFF. In DNA form, the CDR3 reads TGTGCCAGCAGCTTAAGACTCGGGACAGAATACAATGAGCAGTTCTTC.

This sequence joins TRBV9 and TRBJ2-1, with TRBD2 identical over 7 bases. The V and J ends lost 2 bases and 5 bases, in that order; junction bases with no gene match: 4. The CDR3 runs to 14 residues. The germline V gene encodes CDR1 SGDLS and CDR2 YYNGEE. CDR3 sequence: CASSVFAGDNEQFF. CDR3 DNA sequence: TGTGCCAGCAGCGTTTTCGCGGGAGACAATGAGCAGTTCTTC.

This chain uses TRBV19 with TRBJ2-5, with a weak D call TRBD2 (7 bases). Trimming left V 2 bases short and J 5 bases short, with 12 bases between. Germline CDR1 reads LNHDA; CDR2 reads SQIVND (reference sequence). This CDR3 region has 14 residues. The CDR3 sequence: CASSIPGGQETQYF. DNA for the CDR3: TGTGCCAGTAGTATACCGGGGGGCCAGGAGACCCAGTACTTC.

In nucleotides, the CDR3 is TGTGCCAGCAGCTGGTTAGCGTTCCTCACAGATACGCAGTATTTT. It encodes CASSWLAFLTDTQYF. The chain couples TRBV7-9 to TRBJ2-3; D might be TRBD2 (5 bases). The CDR3 is 15 residues long. V lost 4 bases and J 2 bases, leaving 13 bases between the germline ends. Looked up from germline, CDR1 is SEHNR and CDR2 is FQNEAQ (reference sequence).

The rearrangement links TRBV14 to TRBJ1-4, with TRBD1 identical over 7 bases. The CDR3 extends over 13 amino acids. Germline CDR1 is SGHDN and CDR2 is FVKESK. V was clipped by 3 bases and J by 10 bases; unmatched bases: 5. The CDR3 sequence: CASSQDRHRKLFF. CDR3 nucleotides: TGTGCCAGCAGCCAGGACAGGCATAGAAAACTGTTTTTT.

The chain uses TRBV28 and TRBJ1-2, with a possible D match to TRBD1 (5 bases). V lost 2 bases and J lost 3, with 10 bases in between. The germline CDR1 and CDR2 sequences are MDHEN and SYDVKM. The length of the CDR3 is 14 residues. The CDR3 coding sequence is TGTGCCAGCAGTTTAGGTTGGGACTACTATGGCTACACCTTC. Amino acid sequence: CASSLGWDYYGYTF.

V and J are TRBV2 and TRBJ1-1, with 9 bases identical to TRBD1. The CDR3 is 16 amino acids. Per germline, CDR1 SNHLY and CDR2 FYNNEI. The J segment lost 0 bases and the V segment lost 7 bases, leaving 9 bases of the junction unmatched. Here the CDR3 DNA reads TGTGCCAGCACTCCCGGGACAGGGAGCATGAACACTGAAGCTTTCTTT. It encodes CASTPGTGSMNTEAFF.

The gene calls are TRBV7-8 and TRBJ1-5; 7 positions agree with TRBD1. CDR1 and CDR2 (germline): SGHVS, FQNEAQ. V shed 5 bases and J 5 bases; nucleotides not matched to a gene: 6. This CDR3 is 14 amino acids long. The CDR3 DNA sequence: TGTGCCAGCAGCCCTGGACAGGCTGATCAGCCCCAGCATTTT. Translation: CASSPGQADQPQHF.

The V call is TRBV2, the J call TRBJ1-2; 8 nucleotides match TRBD1. The CDR3 extends over 14 amino acids. Germline V gene data show CDR1 as SNHLY and CDR2 as FYNNEI. V lost 5 bases to trimming and J lost 5 bases; unmatched junction nucleotides: 7. The CDR3 DNA reads as TGTGCCAGCAGTTCTGGGACAGGCGGGTATGGCTACACCTTC. As protein: CASSSGTGGYGYTF.

This chain connects TRBV19 to TRBJ2-1, with 10 bases fitting TRBD2. With V trimmed by 5 bases and J by 3 bases, 7 bases remained unmatched. CDR3 size: 16 residues. Per the germline V gene, CDR1 is LNHDA and CDR2 is SQIVND (reference sequence). CDR3 residues: CASSSRAGGYYNEQFF. The DNA of the CDR3 is TGTGCCAGTAGTTCCCGAGCGGGAGGGTACTACAATGAGCAGTTCTTC.

The chain couples TRBV11-2 to TRBJ2-4; possible D gene TRBD1, 5 bases. V gave up 8 bases and J gave up 1 base, with 6 bases separating them. CDR1 and CDR2 (germline): SGHAT, FQNNGV. The CDR3 loop spans 12 amino acids. The CDR3 sequence: CASAGAKNIQYF. The CDR3 DNA is TGTGCCAGCGCAGGGGCCAAAAACATTCAGTACTTC. Full variable domain (missing parts from reference TRBV11-2 and TRBJ2-4): EAGVAQSPRYKIIEKRQSVAFWCNPISGHATLYWYQQILGQGPKLLIQFQNNGVVDDSQLPKDRFSAERLKGVDSTLKIQPAKLEDSAVYLCASAGAKNIQYFGAGTRLSVL.

V gene TRBV7-2 combines with J gene TRBJ1-5, with D tentatively TRBD1 (6 bases). The CDR3 has 16 amino acids. Trimming stripped 1 base from V and 5 bases from J, with 15 bases between. The germline gives CDR1 SGHTA, CDR2 FQGNSA. DNA for the CDR3: TGTGCCAGCAGCTTAGGCGCCAGGGGTATTGATCAGCCCCAGCATTTT. It yields the protein CASSLGARGIDQPQHF.

The rearrangement links TRBV21-1 to TRBJ1-1; TRBD1, the table's D call, was not compared with the DNA. TRBV21-1 is assigned pseudogene status. The CDR3 has 12 residues. The CDR3 sequence: CASLGLNTEAFF. The CDR3 DNA reads as TGTGCCAGCCTTGGCTTGAACACTGAAGCTTTCTTT.

About this clone itself: A read error may produce the germline difference seen at one junction end. The V call is TRBV7-7, the J call TRBJ2-5, with 8 bases identical to TRBD2. Germline V gives CDR1 SSHAT, CDR2 FNYEAQ (reference sequence). The CDR3 loop spans 15 amino acids. DNA for the CDR3: TGTGCTAGCAGCTTAGGAGGGACTAGTGGTGAGACCCAGTACTTC. The encoded protein is CASSLGGTSGETQYF.

The V and J genes are TRBV9 and TRBJ2-7; the D gene is possibly TRBD1 (6 bases). V was trimmed by 4 bases and J by 6 bases, leaving 14 bases between them. This CDR3 has 13 amino acids. Germline-derived CDR1 and CDR2 are SGDLS and YYNGEE. CDR3 coding DNA: TGTGCCAGCAGCCCAGAAGTAGGGGGCGAGCAGTACTTC. Translating gives CASSPEVGGEQYF.

This rearrangement joins TRBV30 to TRBJ2-7; D may be TRBD2 (5 bases). Trimming removed 1 base from V and 2 bases from J, with 15 bases in between. The CDR3 is made up of 15 amino acids. Germline-derived CDR1 and CDR2 are GTSNPN and SVGIG (reference sequence). The CDR3 nucleotides read TGTGCCTGGAGTGGGGTCTCGGGGTTGGCCTACGAGCAGTACTTC. As protein: CAWSGVSGLAYEQYF.

The chain joins TRBV28 to TRBJ1-5, with 7 bases aligning to TRBD1. CDR1 is MDHEN, CDR2 SYDVKM, per germline. The CDR3 sequence is 17 residues long. V lost 2 bases and J lost 0; bases outside the gene matches: 7. DNA for the CDR3: TGTGCCAGCAGTTTAGGAGGGGGACAGCTTAGCAATCAGCCCCAGCATTTT. Translating gives CASSLGGGQLSNQPQHF.

This sequence joins TRBV5-1 and TRBJ2-7; TRBD2 matches 8 bases. The CDR3 is made up of 16 amino acids. CDR1 is SGHRS, CDR2 YFSETQ, per germline. V was clipped by 4 bases and J by 3 bases; unmatched bases: 12. CDR3 sequence reads: CASSPTLGSGGYEQYF. CDR3 bases: TGCGCCAGCAGCCCTACTTTAGGCAGCGGGGGCTACGAGCAGTACTTC.

V is TRBV7-3 and J is TRBJ2-2, with TRBD1 identical over 8 bases. Trimming cost V 6 bases and J 6 bases; bases outside gene matches: 3. The germline CDR1 and CDR2 sequences are SGHTA and FQGTGA. The CDR3 covers 13 residues. DNA for the CDR3: TGTGCCAGCAGGTGGACAGGGTCCGGGGAGCTGTTTTTT. Protein sequence: CASRWTGSGELFF. Supplemented by reference TRBV7-3 and TRBJ2-2, the full variable domain reads GAGVSQTPSNKVTEKGKYVELRCDPISGHTALYWYRQSLGQGPEFLIYFQGTGAADDSGLPNDRFFAVRPEGSVSTLKIQRTERGDSAVYLCASRWTGSGELFFGEGSRLTVL.

The rearrangement links TRBV5-4 to TRBJ2-2; D not resolved. This CDR3 comprises 13 residues. Per germline, CDR1 SGHNT and CDR2 YYREEE (reference sequence). V was pared by 4 bases and J by 6 bases, with 10 bases between. CDR3 amino acids: CASSLIVSGELFF. In DNA, the CDR3 is TGTGCCAGCAGCCTAATAGTATCCGGGGAGCTGTTTTTT.

The gene calls are TRBV5-1 and TRBJ2-2; 9 bases are shared with TRBD1. CDR3 length equals 17 residues. Unmatched junction bases numbered 5, after V lost 2 bases and J lost 0 bases. Germline CDR1 reads SGHRS; CDR2 reads YFSETQ. The CDR3 here is CASSLQGAWANTGELFF. CDR3 in DNA: TGCGCCAGCAGCTTACAGGGGGCGTGGGCGAACACCGGGGAGCTGTTTTTT.

This rearrangement joins TRBV18 to TRBJ2-7, with D possibly matching TRBD1 (6 bases). The V and J ends lost 4 bases and 1 base respectively, with 14 bases between them. The CDR3 is 15 amino acids. Germline CDR1 is KGHSH and CDR2 is LQKENI. In DNA form, the CDR3 reads TGTGCCAGCTCACTTAAAAGGACAGCGTCCTACGAGCAGTACTTC. Amino acid sequence: CASSLKRTASYEQYF.